The 16 T cell receptor beta chains listed next were all sequenced from one sample in a study of cytomegalovirus exposure and HLA in healthy donors. The primer mix had 60 Vbeta and 13 Jbeta primers. Produced via immunoSEQ multiplex PCR; TCRdb's table is partial and in-frame only. Of under 200,000 clones listed, 62% were seen once; the top ten hold 2.5% to 3.5%. Material: PBMCs. The receptors stem from a man aged 35 to 55 in good health and CMV-seronegative.

This clone was picked up a small number of times. CDR3 in DNA: TGTGCCAGCAGCGCTTGGGACAGTTCTGGAAACACCATATATTTT. Translated: CASSAWDSSGNTIYF. The chain carries TRBV7-9 and TRBJ1-3, with 7 bases lining up with TRBD1. In germline, CDR1 is SEHNR, CDR2 FQNEAQ (reference sequence). With V trimmed by 5 bases and J by 1 base, 5 bases remained unmatched. The CDR3 length is 15 residues. Combining the CDR3 with reference TRBV7-9 and TRBJ1-3 gives the whole variable domain DTGVSQNPRHKITKRGQNVTFRCDPISEHNRLYWYRQTLGQGPEFLTYFQNEAQLEKSRLLSDRFSAERPKGSFSTLEIQRTEQGDSAMYLCASSAWDSSGNTIYFGEGSWLTVV.

The chain joins TRBV5-1 to TRBJ2-7, with D possibly matching TRBD1 (6 bases). Germline-derived CDR1 and CDR2 are SGHRS and YFSETQ. V lost 1 base, J lost 5 bases, and 13 bases lay in between. The CDR3 spans 14 residues. DNA for the CDR3: TGCGCCAGCAGCTTGATATGGTCAGGGGACGAGCAGTACTTC. It encodes CASSLIWSGDEQYF.

The J gene is TRBJ2-5, the V gene TRBV7-9, with 8 bases lining up with TRBD1. V was clipped by 5 bases and J by 3 bases; unmatched bases: 5. The CDR3 sequence is 14 residues long. Germline CDR1 is SEHNR and CDR2 is FQNEAQ (reference sequence). The CDR3 nucleotides are TGTGCCAGCAGCCCCCCAGGGGGCGAAGAGACCCAGTACTTC. It translates to CASSPPGGEETQYF.

CDR3 amino acids: CASSPGQPPTQYF. The DNA for the CDR3 is TGTGCCAGCTCACCAGGGCAGCCACCTACGCAGTATTTT. The chain links TRBV18 to TRBJ2-3; D remains unclear. CDR3 length: 13 residues. CDR1 and CDR2 from the germline V gene are KGHSH and LQKENI. V was shortened by 2 bases and J by 8 bases, with 11 bases between the two germline ends.

This clone was picked up a small number of times. The rearrangement links TRBV7-9 to TRBJ2-7; D gene uncertain. The CDR3 length is 14 residues. The V and J ends lost 5 bases and 2 bases respectively, with 13 bases between them. Germline V lookup: CDR1 SEHNR, CDR2 FQNEAQ (reference sequence). CDR3 amino acids: CASSTKSLTYEQYF. In nucleotides, the CDR3 is TGTGCCAGCAGCACCAAGAGCCTTACCTACGAGCAGTACTTC.

J is TRBJ1-2 and V is TRBV25-1; no clear D. The CDR3 covers 17 residues. The germline V and J ends were trimmed by 2 bases and 4 bases, with 20 bases remaining between them. Germline V CDR1 and CDR2: MGHDK, SYGVNS. CDR3 amino acids: CASSEQTAQPLAYGYTF. The CDR3 coding sequence is TGTGCCAGCAGTGAACAAACAGCACAGCCCCTCGCCTATGGCTACACCTTC.

CDR3 sequence (DNA): TGTGCCAGCAGTGGTAGGACTAGCGGGGGATTGGGCTTAGAGACCCAGTACTTC. This sequence encodes CASSGRTSGGLGLETQYF. The chain couples TRBV6-1 to TRBJ2-5; 13 bases are shared with TRBD2. CDR3 size: 18 residues. V lost 4 bases to trimming and J lost 4 bases; unmatched junction nucleotides: 12. CDR1 is MNHNS and CDR2 is SASEGT in the germline V gene.

The CDR3 reads CAVAGNGGYTF. The CDR3 nucleotides read TGTGCCGTTGCGGGAAACGGGGGCTACACCTTC. This chain uses TRBV7-6 with TRBJ1-2; no reliable D call. CDR3 length equals 11 residues. Trimming left V 11 bases short and J 8 bases short, with 15 bases between. The germline V gene encodes CDR1 SGHVS and CDR2 FNYEAQ.

This sequence joins TRBV18 and TRBJ2-7; TRBD1 matches 7 bases. J gave up 5 bases and V 2 bases, and 9 bases lay outside the gene matches. CDR1 is KGHSH and CDR2 is LQKENI in the germline V gene. The CDR3 is made up of 15 amino acids. The CDR3 is CASSPVVGGHNEQYF. The CDR3 DNA is TGTGCCAGCTCACCAGTGGTAGGGGGCCACAACGAGCAGTACTTC. The whole variable domain, remainder taken from reference TRBV18 and TRBJ2-7, is NAGVMQNPRHLVRRRGQEARLRCSPMKGHSHVYWYRQLPEEGLKFMVYLQKENIIDESGMPKERFSAEFPKEGPSILRIQQVVRGDSAAYFCASSPVVGGHNEQYFGPGTRLTVT.

The gene calls are TRBV4-2 and TRBJ2-5; 9 bases line up with TRBD2. The better agreement between TRBJ2-7 and the DNA end casts doubt on the J call. There are 15 residues in the CDR3. From germline, CDR1 is LGHNA and CDR2 YNFKEQ. The CDR3 region is CASSQPAGGGYEQYF. CDR3 coding DNA: TGTGCCAGCAGCCAACCAGCGGGAGGAGGCTACGAGCAGTACTTC.

This clone was seen once. The chain has TRBV13 and TRBJ2-3, with TRBD1 matching 9 bases. The trim removed 5 bases at V and 2 bases at J, leaving 8 bases unmatched. The V gene's germline CDR1 is PRHDT and CDR2 FYEKMQ (reference sequence). The CDR3 is 16 amino acids. The CDR3 here is CASSLWDRDNTDTQYF. CDR3 bases: TGTGCCAGCAGCCTGTGGGACAGGGATAACACAGATACGCAGTATTTT.

This clone occurred a few times. V and J are TRBV11-2 and TRBJ2-2; 9 bases agree with TRBD2. V gave up 0 bases and J gave up 3 bases; unmatched junction bases: 8. Per germline, CDR1 SGHAT and CDR2 FQNNGV. This CDR3 spans 18 amino acids. The CDR3 DNA sequence: TGTGCCAGCAGCTTAGATCTAAGGGTAGCGGGAGACACCGGGGAGCTGTTTTTT. Residues: CASSLDLRVAGDTGELFF.

This clone has only a few counts. The chain recombines TRBV13 with TRBJ2-7, with D maybe TRBD2 (6 bases). Trimming shortened V by 4 bases and J by 0 bases, and 16 bases separated the two germline ends. Germline-derived CDR1 and CDR2 are PRHDT and FYEKMQ (reference sequence). The CDR3 extends over 16 amino acids. The CDR3 region has the DNA TGTGCCAGCAGCTCCTCGGCGGGGACCTACTCCTACGAGCAGTACTTC. Its translation is CASSSSAGTYSYEQYF.

The gene calls are TRBV5-4 and TRBJ1-4; 8 bases map to TRBD1. The V gene end was trimmed by 4 bases and the J gene end by 5 bases; junction bases not matched to a gene: 4. The CDR3 is 14 residues long. Germline lookup yields CDR1 SGHNT and CDR2 YYREEE (reference sequence). CDR3 sequence (DNA): TGTGCCAGCAGCGGGGACAGGTCAAATGAAAAACTGTTTTTT. Amino acids: CASSGDRSNEKLFF. The variable domain in full, with the rest retrieved from reference TRBV5-4 and TRBJ1-4, is ETGVTQSPTHLIKTRGQQVTLRCSSQSGHNTVSWYQQALGQGPQFIFQYYREEENGRGNFPPRFSGLQFPNYSSELNVNALELDDSALYLCASSGDRSNEKLFFGSGTQLSVL.

The chain links TRBV5-5 to TRBJ1-1; tentative D call: TRBD1 (6 bases). CDR3 size: 15 residues. CDR1 and CDR2 from the germline V gene are SGHKS and YYEKEE (reference sequence). Trimming removed 1 base from V and 4 bases from J, with 14 bases in between. The CDR3 DNA reads TGTGCCAGCAGCTTGAAGCACAGGGAGATCACTGAAGCTTTCTTT. This translates into CASSLKHREITEAFF.

This chain uses TRBV4-3 with TRBJ2-7; the match to TRBD2 covers 7 bases. This CDR3 has 13 residues. J lost 8 bases, V lost 3 bases, and 7 bases had no gene match. The V gene's germline CDR1 is LGHNA and CDR2 YSLEER. The CDR3 DNA sequence: TGCGCCAGCAGCCAGGGACGACTAGCACAGCAGTACTTC. Its protein product is CASSQGRLAQQYF.